This T cell receptor (beta chain) was recovered during a study of healthy donors' naive CD4 and CD8 T cells. On this clonotype: Antigen: not known.

Study-level findings and limits: Roughly 13% of CD4/CD8 propensity variance appeared explained by V, J and CDR3 charge.

Trimming took 0 bases from V and 6 from J; bases not matched to a gene: 3. The CDR3 covers 15 residues. Per the germline V gene, CDR1 is MNHEY and CDR2 is SVGAGI. TCR libraries were built from 500 to 550 ng of total RNA by linear amplification. As processed by the authors: Roughly five healthy donors contributed 65,000 to 90,000 sequenced TCR alpha transcripts. MiXCR, run by TCRdb on the reads, gives a single entry per CDR3 protein. The V and J calls were determined by TCRdb, not by the authors. Here the sample spans 180,000 or so distinct CDR3 sequences, 65% to 75% being singletons. Sample: naive CD4+ and CD8+ T cells sorted from blood, pooled from several donors. The clonotype was recovered from a pool of human donors in good health; the sample pools cells from several healthy donors. The chain joins TRBV6-5 to TRBJ2-7; 12 bases map to TRBD1. This chain's CDR3 is CASSYSGTGGAEQYF. The CDR3 nucleotides read TGTGCCAGCAGTTACTCAGGGACAGGGGGCGCCGAGCAGTACTTC.